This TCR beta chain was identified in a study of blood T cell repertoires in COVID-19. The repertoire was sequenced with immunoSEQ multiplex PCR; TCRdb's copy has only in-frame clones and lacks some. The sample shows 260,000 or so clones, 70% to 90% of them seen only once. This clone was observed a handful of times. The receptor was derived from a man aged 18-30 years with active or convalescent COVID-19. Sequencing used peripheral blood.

CDR3 DNA sequence: TGTGCCAGCAGACCACCTACAGGGTACACCGGGGAGCTGTTTTTT. Translation gives CASRPPTGYTGELFF. The gene calls are TRBV6-5 and TRBJ2-2, with D perhaps TRBD1 (6 bases). Germline V gene lookup returns CDR1 MNHEY and CDR2 SVGAGI. The germline V and J ends were trimmed by 6 bases and 3 bases, with 14 bases remaining between them. CDR3 length: 15 amino acids.